What follows are 20 T cell receptor beta chains derived from one specimen sequenced in a study of T-cell memory formation after mild COVID-19. TCRdb reprocessed the 5' RACE reads via MiXCR and lists one record per CDR3 protein. The sample lists some 150,000 distinct CDR3 sequences, roughly 19% occurring once. Sequenced sample: PBMCs or a T cell subset sorted from them (not recorded which). All receptors derive from an adult woman who had mild COVID-19 (a few samples of this study predate the infection). Cell type and time point are not known.

The chain uses TRBV20-1 and TRBJ2-3; 8 positions agree with TRBD1. The CDR3 totals 14 residues. The J segment lost 8 bases and the V segment lost 5 bases, leaving 12 bases of the junction unmatched. Germline lookup yields CDR1 DFQATT and CDR2 SNEGSKA (reference sequence). The CDR3 DNA is TGCAGTGCTCGTCAGGGGGCGCAAGGTGGTACGCAGTATTTT. It encodes CSARQGAQGGTQYF.

This clonotype was counted many times. V and J are TRBV12-3 or TRBV12-4 and TRBJ2-3; 12 bases match TRBD2. This CDR3 has 19 residues. Trimming took 4 bases from V and 1 from J; bases not matched to a gene: 12. CDR3: CASSSPTSGSWRRTDTQYF. In DNA, the CDR3 is TGTGCCAGCAGTTCACCGACTAGCGGGAGTTGGAGACGCACAGATACGCAGTATTTT.

The genes are TRBV5-1 and TRBJ1-3; TRBD1 is a possible D gene (5 bases). The ends were cut back, 6 bases at V and 3 bases at J, with 19 bases in the middle. Germline V lookup: CDR1 SGHRS, CDR2 YFSETQ. The length of the CDR3 is 16 residues. CDR3 DNA: TGCGCCAGCAAGCTTGGCGGAGGGACGGATGGAAACACCATATATTTT. As protein: CASKLGGGTDGNTIYF.

This clonotype was counted a few times. The CDR3 reads CATSRDNGRTQYF. The CDR3 coding sequence is TGTGCCACCAGCAGAGATAACGGGAGAACCCAGTACTTC. V gene TRBV15 combines with J gene TRBJ2-5, with a weak D call TRBD2 (6 bases). The CDR3 has 13 residues. Germline CDR1 and CDR2: LNHNV and YYDKDF (reference sequence). V shed 0 bases and J shed 8 bases, with 10 bases lying between them.

The chain is built from TRBV7-9 and TRBJ1-1; D might be TRBD1 (5 bases). There are 14 residues in the CDR3. V gave up 6 bases and J gave up 1 base, with 12 bases separating them. Looked up from germline, CDR1 is SEHNR and CDR2 is FQNEAQ (reference sequence). The CDR3 region is CASRAGTGNTEAFF. In DNA, the CDR3 is TGTGCCAGCAGAGCCGGGACGGGGAACACTGAAGCTTTCTTT. Combining the CDR3 with reference TRBV7-9 and TRBJ1-1 gives the whole variable domain DTGVSQNPRHKITKRGQNVTFRCDPISEHNRLYWYRQTLGQGPEFLTYFQNEAQLEKSRLLSDRFSAERPKGSFSTLEIQRTEQGDSAMYLCASRAGTGNTEAFFGQGTRLTVV.

The rearrangement uses TRBV7-9 and TRBJ2-2; no clear D gene. The germline V gene encodes CDR1 SEHNR and CDR2 FQNEAQ (reference sequence). The CDR3 has 12 amino acids. The V gene lost 4 bases and the J gene lost 7 bases, with 7 bases spanning the gap. CDR3 amino acids: CASSSSSGELFF. The CDR3 DNA reads as TGTGCCAGCAGCTCATCGAGCGGGGAGCTGTTTTTT.

This clonotype was counted ten times or more. As DNA, the CDR3 is TGCGCCAGCACTTCACCGGGACAGGGGGCCCATGAGCAGTTCTTC. It yields the protein CASTSPGQGAHEQFF. The chain is built from TRBV5-1 and TRBJ2-1; 12 bases line up with TRBD1. Unmatched junction bases numbered 9, after V lost 6 bases and J lost 8 bases. The CDR3 consists of 15 residues. Per germline, CDR1 SGHRS and CDR2 YFSETQ.

This clonotype was observed a handful of times. This rearrangement joins TRBV20-1 to TRBJ2-1; no firm D call. Germline CDR1 is DFQATT and CDR2 is SNEGSKA (reference sequence). V gave up 6 bases and J gave up 6 bases, with 21 bases separating them. The CDR3 contains 15 residues. CDR3 loop: CSAPLGNSRLNEQFF. The DNA for the CDR3 is TGCAGTGCCCCGCTGGGGAATAGCCGGCTCAATGAGCAGTTCTTC.

This clonotype occurred a few times. The genes are TRBV20-1 and TRBJ2-1; weak D call: TRBD2 (5 bases). The germline V gene encodes CDR1 DFQATT and CDR2 SNEGSKA (reference sequence). The V end was cut by 6 bases, the J end by 1 base, with 16 bases between. This CDR3 region has 15 residues. In nucleotides, the CDR3 is TGCAGTGCGCCGCTGGCTAGCTGGTCCTACAATGAGCAGTTCTTC. Translation: CSAPLASWSYNEQFF.

The sample holds many counts of this clonotype. The chain joins TRBV5-1 to TRBJ2-7; 10 bases align to TRBD2. Looked up from germline, CDR1 is SGHRS and CDR2 is YFSETQ. The V gene end was trimmed by 2 bases and the J gene end by 0 bases; junction bases not matched to a gene: 2. CDR3 length: 15 amino acids. The CDR3 region has the DNA TGCGCCAGCAGCTTAAGGACTAGCGGCTCCTACGAGCAGTACTTC. This codes for CASSLRTSGSYEQYF.

This clonotype has just a few counts. The chain combines TRBV11-2 with TRBJ2-7; either TRBD1 or TRBD2 may fit D (6 bases each). Germline CDR1 reads SGHAT; CDR2 reads FQNNGV. V was shortened by 6 bases and J by 6 bases, with 15 bases between the two germline ends. The CDR3 totals 13 residues. CDR3 DNA: TGTGCCAGCAGGTCGGGGGCTCGTAGCGAGCAGTACTTC. Its translation is CASRSGARSEQYF.

V is TRBV5-5 and J is TRBJ2-7, with D uncertain. V lost 1 base to trimming and J lost 2 bases, with 13 bases between them. CDR1 SGHKS and CDR2 YYEKEE come from the germline V gene (reference sequence). The CDR3 length is 15 residues. CDR3 residues: CASSLSSRNTYEQYF. CDR3 nucleotides: TGTGCCAGCAGCTTGTCGTCAAGGAATACCTACGAGCAGTACTTC.

The gene calls are TRBV20-1 and TRBJ2-3, with 14 bases aligning to TRBD2. The germline V gene encodes CDR1 DFQATT and CDR2 SNEGSKA (reference sequence). The CDR3 extends over 15 amino acids. This CDR3 reads CCAWGLAGASDTQYF. CDR3 in DNA: TGCTGCGCATGGGGACTAGCGGGAGCCTCAGATACGCAGTATTTT.

The chain carries TRBV12-3 or TRBV12-4 and TRBJ1-5; TRBD1 matches at 9 bases. The CDR3 consists of 15 residues. V lost 6 bases, J lost 0 bases, and 3 bases stayed unmatched. The CDR3 loop is CASRGQGTSNQPQHF. The CDR3 nucleotides read TGTGCCAGCAGAGGACAGGGGACTAGCAATCAGCCCCAGCATTTT.

Remarks on this clonotype: This may be a read error: a much more frequent sequence differs by one nucleotide. The conserved phenylalanine or tryptophan is not found at the CDR3 terminus, so this likely reflects a read error. J is TRBJ2-3 and V is TRBV7-8; perhaps D is TRBD1 or TRBD2 (6 bases each). Germline V gene lookup returns CDR1 SGHVS and CDR2 FQNEAQ. This CDR3 spans 16 amino acids. Between the trimmed V and J ends, which lost 5 bases and 2 bases, there was a span of 17 bases. The CDR3: CASSLPGEATTDTQYL. The DNA of the CDR3 is TGTGCCAGCAGCCTCCCAGGGGAGGCGACCACAGATACGCAGTATCTT.

The V gene is TRBV2, the J gene TRBJ2-2; 8 bases align to TRBD1. CDR1 and CDR2 (germline): SNHLY, FYNNEI. The CDR3 spans 15 residues. V shed 4 bases, J shed 5 bases, and the junction held 6 bases outside the gene matches. The CDR3 reads CASSGTDRVTGELFF. The CDR3 coding sequence is TGTGCCAGCAGTGGGACGGACAGGGTTACCGGGGAGCTGTTTTTT.

This clonotype was seen more than once but under ten times. The chain recombines TRBV7-7 with TRBJ2-5; TRBD2 matches 9 bases. J was trimmed by 0 bases and V by 5 bases; bases with no gene match: 4. CDR3 length: 15 residues. Germline CDR1 SSHAT, CDR2 FNYEAQ (reference sequence). CDR3 DNA: TGTGCCAGCAGCAAGGGACTAGCAGACCAAGAGACCCAGTACTTC. This codes for CASSKGLADQETQYF.

The J gene is TRBJ2-1, the V gene TRBV6-2 or TRBV6-3; 11 bases align to TRBD2. The V and J ends lost 2 bases and 5 bases, in that order; junction bases with no gene match: 11. The germline CDR1 and CDR2 sequences are MNHEY and SVGEGT. The CDR3 loop spans 18 amino acids. CDR3: CASSYTTSGRSGDNEQFF. The CDR3 DNA reads as TGTGCCAGCAGTTACACCACTAGCGGGAGAAGCGGAGACAATGAGCAGTTCTTC.

This clonotype was seen repeatedly, ten times or more. The rearrangement joins TRBV10-3 to TRBJ2-5, with D uncertain. Germline CDR1 and CDR2: ENHRY and SYGVKD. The ends were cut back, 4 bases at V and 5 bases at J, with 11 bases in the middle. The CDR3 is 13 amino acids. CDR3 nucleotides: TGTGCCATCAGTGCTGGTAGTCGGGAGACCCAGTACTTC. This translates into CAISAGSRETQYF.

V is TRBV6-6 and J is TRBJ1-3; D possibly corresponds to TRBD1 (5 bases). The germline V gene has CDR1 MNHNY and CDR2 SVGAGI (reference sequence). This CDR3 has 20 residues. Between the trimmed V and J ends, which lost 0 bases and 1 base, there was a span of 22 bases. Here the CDR3 reads CASSYSITGTAVSSGNTIYF. DNA of the CDR3: TGTGCCAGCAGTTACTCGATTACCGGGACCGCAGTTTCTTCTGGAAACACCATATATTTT.